This is a list of T cell receptor beta chains from one sample in a study of shared clonotypes between healthy human individuals. Some clones are missing from TCRdb's copy, which holds only in-frame ones; the method was immunoSEQ multiplex PCR. Found here are hundreds of thousands of clones, around three quarters of them singletons; the top ten hold about 1.8%. Sequencing was performed on memory CD4+ T cells sorted from blood. Receptor source: a woman aged 25 to 39 in good health. Each CDR3 is given with its conserved first and last residue. A D gene is named only where the DNA matches it firmly. The size of a clone is reported for some rows only, either as once, few or many, or as a class for expanded clones.

14 | . | TRBJ2-1 | TRBV2 | . | CASRAASSYNEQFF | TGTGCCAGCAGAGCGGCGAGCTCCTACAATGAGCAGTTCTTC
15 | many | TRBJ1-5 | TRBV30 | . | CAWTPSGGGSQPQHF | TGTGCCTGGACCCCTAGCGGGGGGGGAAGTCAGCCCCAGCATTTT
17 | . | TRBJ2-3 | TRBV10-3 | TRBD2 | CAISESGLAGGADTQYF | TGTGCCATCAGTGAGTCGGGACTAGCGGGAGGGGCGGATACGCAGTATTTT
13 | few | TRBJ1-5 | TRBV6-5 | . | CASSYWVGQPQHF | TGTGCCAGCAGTTATTGGGTTGGCCAGCCCCAGCATTTT
14 | . | TRBJ2-3 | TRBV13 | . | CASSSANKEGTQYF | TGTGCCAGCAGCTCGGCTAATAAAGAGGGTACGCAGTATTTT
15 | . | TRBJ2-1 | TRBV6-5 | TRBD2 | CASSSLAGGGNEQFF | TGTGCCAGCAGTTCCCTAGCGGGAGGGGGCAATGAGCAGTTCTTC
16 | . | TRBJ1-2 | TRBV28 | TRBD1 | CASRLNRGRLGYGYTF | TGTGCCAGCAGACTTAACAGGGGGCGTCTAGGCTATGGCTACACCTTC
13 | . | TRBJ2-7 | TRBV5-1 | . | CASSLAAGFEQYF | TGCGCCAGCAGCTTGGCCGCGGGCTTCGAGCAGTACTTC
14 | . | TRBJ2-7 | TRBV7-2 | . | CASSRSGSSYEQYF | TGTGCCAGCAGCCGTAGTGGAAGCTCCTACGAGCAGTACTTC
17 | . | TRBJ2-1 | TRBV11-2 | TRBD2 | CASSLFFSGSSYNEQFF | TGTGCCAGCAGCTTGTTTTTTAGCGGGAGCTCTTACAATGAGCAGTTCTTC
15 | . | TRBJ2-2 | TRBV11-1 | . | CASSGPWGISGELFF | TGTGCCAGCAGCGGGCCCTGGGGGATCAGCGGGGAGCTGTTTTTT
14 | . | TRBJ2-3 | TRBV5-4 | . | CASSLVGSTDTQYF | TGTGCCAGCAGCTTGGTGGGGTCTACAGATACGCAGTATTTT
13 | . | TRBJ1-5 | TRBV10-3 | . | CAISKGGNQPQHF | TGTGCCATCAGTAAAGGGGGTAATCAGCCCCAGCATTTT
15 | . | TRBJ1-5 | TRBV6-1 | . | CASSEALPGYQPQHF | TGTGCCAGCAGTGAAGCGCTTCCCGGGTATCAGCCCCAGCATTTT
15 | . | TRBJ2-1 | TRBV5-1 | TRBD2 | CASSLVPSGGYEQFF | TGCGCCAGCAGCTTGGTGCCTAGCGGGGGCTATGAGCAGTTCTTC
13 | . | TRBJ2-7 | TRBV6-6 | . | CATSDGGAYEQYF | TGTGCCACTTCAGATGGGGGTGCCTACGAGCAGTACTTC
15 | . | TRBJ2-1 | TRBV10-1 | . | CASSPGTRGYGEQFF | TGCGCCAGCAGTCCCGGGACCCGAGGGTATGGTGAGCAGTTCTTC
14 | . | TRBJ2-7 | TRBV28 | . | CASSPHTVPYEQYF | TGTGCCAGCAGTCCCCACACCGTACCCTACGAGCAGTACTTC
15 | once | TRBJ2-3 | TRBV19 | TRBD2 | CASSRAGGITDTQYF | TGTGCCAGTAGTCGCGCGGGAGGGATCACAGATACGCAGTATTTT
13 | . | TRBJ1-1 | TRBV30 | TRBD1 | CAWSQTGGTEAFF | TGTGCCTGGAGTCAGACAGGGGGCACTGAAGCTTTCTTT
17 | . | TRBJ1-4 | TRBV15 | . | CATSRSVTAATNEKLFF | TGTGCCACCAGCAGATCTGTAACAGCTGCAACTAATGAAAAACTGTTTTTT
13 | . | TRBJ1-5 | TRBV6-1 | . | CASSGLGNQPQHF | TGTGCCAGCAGTGGACTCGGGAATCAGCCCCAGCATTTT
12 | . | TRBJ1-2 | TRBV28 | . | CASSSGQYGYTF | TGTGCCAGCAGCTCTGGACAGTATGGCTACACCTTC
13 | . | TRBJ2-3 | TRBV10-1 | TRBD2 | CASSGGGRDTQYF | TGCGCCAGCAGTGGCGGGGGTAGAGATACGCAGTATTTT
14 | . | TRBJ1-4 | TRBV18 | TRBD1 | CASSRRDRGEKLFF | TGTGCCAGCTCACGACGGGACAGGGGTGAAAAACTGTTTTTT
13 | few | TRBJ2-5 | TRBV11-2 | TRBD1 | CASSLTGEETQYF | TGTGCCAGCAGCCTTACAGGGGAAGAGACCCAGTACTTC
18 | . | TRBJ1-5 | TRBV6-1 | . | CASREQGADSLGNQPQHF | TGTGCCAGCAGAGAACAGGGAGCCGACTCTCTGGGCAATCAGCCCCAGCATTTT
15 | . | TRBJ2-5 | TRBV5-1 | TRBD2 | CASSWSGRAGETQYF | TGCGCCAGCAGCTGGAGCGGGAGGGCCGGAGAGACCCAGTACTTC
10 | few | TRBJ2-5 | TRBV20-1 | . | CSARWETQYF | TGCAGTGCCCGGTGGGAGACCCAGTACTTC
13 | . | TRBJ1-1 | TRBV2 | . | CASTLQGNTEAFF | TGTGCCAGCACGTTACAGGGTAACACTGAAGCTTTCTTT
17 | few | TRBJ1-2 | TRBV1 | . | CTSSQDLWGRLLWGYTF | TGCACCAGCAGCCAAGATCTATGGGGCAGGCTCCTTTGGGGCTACACCTTC
14 | . | TRBJ2-4 | TRBV18 | TRBD1 | CASSPGTGENIQYF | TGTGCCAGCTCACCCGGGACAGGGGAGAACATTCAGTACTTC
13 | . | TRBJ2-7 | TRBV6-5 | . | CASTRRGPYEQYF | TGTGCCAGCACCAGGAGGGGTCCCTACGAGCAGTACTTC
15 | . | TRBJ2-5 | TRBV10-2 | . | CASRLEGLARETQYF | TGCGCCAGCAGATTAGAAGGGCTAGCGCGAGAGACCCAGTACTTC
14 | . | TRBJ2-2 | TRBV7-2 | . | CASSLRPTGGELFF | TGTGCCAGCAGCCTACGCCCCACGGGCGGGGAGCTGTTTTTT
17 | . | TRBJ1-5 | TRBV18 | . | CASSPRSTTDPNQPQHF | TGTGCCAGCTCACCACGGTCGACAACTGACCCCAATCAGCCCCAGCATTTT
14 | few | TRBJ1-4 | TRBV18 | TRBD1 | CASSPGQPNEKLFF | TGTGCCAGCTCACCGGGACAGCCAAATGAAAAACTGTTTTTT
13 | . | TRBJ2-3 | TRBV5-1 | . | CASSSQNTDTQYF | TGCGCCAGCAGCTCCCAGAACACAGATACGCAGTATTTT
13 | few | TRBJ2-3 | TRBV9 | . | CASSVGFTDTQYF | TGTGCCAGCAGCGTAGGGTTCACAGATACGCAGTATTTT
13 | . | TRBJ2-7 | TRBV7-2 | . | CASSRRDFYEQYF | TGTGCCAGCAGCCGAAGGGACTTCTACGAGCAGTACTTC
14 | . | TRBJ2-5 | TRBV5-1 | . | CASGGPGFRGPQYF | TGCGCCAGCGGAGGGCCGGGCTTCCGAGGCCCCCAGTACTTC